This T cell receptor beta chain was captured by sequencing in a study of post-analysis software for immune sequencing data. Overall study context: The study covered relapsing-remitting, secondary progressive and progressive-relapsing courses of multiple sclerosis.

Study results and limitations: Patients with multiple sclerosis recorded significantly lower normalized Chao1 diversity than controls, the study found. Samples made in the same batch grouped tightly together by F measure. Roughly 5 TRBV segments occurring more often in patients than controls included TRBV5-6, TRBV5-1 and TRBV20-1.

The germline V gene encodes CDR1 SEHNR and CDR2 FQNEAQ (reference sequence). V dropped 5 bases and J dropped 8 bases, with 15 bases sitting between them. The CDR3 spans 13 residues. The TCR beta cDNA libraries carried unique molecular identifiers. Each sample of about 0.95 to 11 million input T cells yielded 500,000 or so cDNA molecules, so each molecule approximated one T cell. A single record per CDR3 protein comes from TCRdb applying MiXCR to the PCR reads. The sample has hundreds of thousands of distinct CDR3 sequences; approximately 60% are singletons. This clonotype was seen only a few times. Its matching antigen is unknown.

What was sequenced was blood. The gene calls are TRBV7-9 and TRBJ1-2; tentative D call: TRBD1 (6 bases). The receptor comes from a girl aged 2-10 years with multiple sclerosis. The CDR3 coding sequence is TGTGCCAGCAGCCCGACAGGTTCGGAGGGCTACACCTTC. Its protein product is CASSPTGSEGYTF. Together with reference TRBV7-9 and TRBJ1-2, the CDR3 gives the full variable domain: DTGVSQNPRHKITKRGQNVTFRCDPISEHNRLYWYRQTLGQGPEFLTYFQNEAQLEKSRLLSDRFSAERPKGSFSTLEIQRTEQGDSAMYLCASSPTGSEGYTFGSGTRLTVV.